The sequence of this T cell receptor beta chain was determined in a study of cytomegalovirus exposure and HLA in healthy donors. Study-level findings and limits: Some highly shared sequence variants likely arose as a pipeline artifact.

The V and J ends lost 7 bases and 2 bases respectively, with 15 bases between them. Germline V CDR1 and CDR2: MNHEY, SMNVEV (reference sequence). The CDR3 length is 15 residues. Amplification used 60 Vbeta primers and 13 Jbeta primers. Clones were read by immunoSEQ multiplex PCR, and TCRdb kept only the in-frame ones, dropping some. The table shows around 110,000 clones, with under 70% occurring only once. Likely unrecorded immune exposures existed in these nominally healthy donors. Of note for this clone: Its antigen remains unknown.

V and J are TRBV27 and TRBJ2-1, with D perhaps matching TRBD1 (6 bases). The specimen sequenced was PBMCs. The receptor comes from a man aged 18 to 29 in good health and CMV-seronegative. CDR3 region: CASTSGTPTYNEQFF. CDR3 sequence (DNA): TGTGCCAGCACCTCCGGGACACCCACCTACAATGAGCAGTTCTTC.